This TCR beta chain comes out of a study of neurological immune-mediated disorders. From the 5' RACE reads, TCRdb called clonotypes with MiXCR, one entry per CDR3 protein. The top ten hold roughly 23% of the sample, which has roughly 34,000 distinct CDR3 sequences, 4.6% seen once. V lost 2 bases, J lost 5 bases, and 7 bases lay in between. From germline, CDR1 is SEHNR and CDR2 FQNEAQ (reference sequence). The CDR3 contains 13 residues. Sequencing was carried out using PBMCs. The chain recombines TRBV7-9 with TRBJ2-1; the D is unclear. The sequence came from a young man in good health. The CDR3 protein is CASSLPGHNEQFF. CDR3 bases: TGTGCCAGCAGCTTACCCGGACACAATGAGCAGTTCTTC.